This is a list of T cell receptor beta chains from one sample in a study of blood T cells in healthy people across ages. Each CDR3 protein gets one entry after TCRdb re-called the 5' RACE reads with MiXCR. The sample shows 600,000 or so distinct CDR3 sequences, roughly 21% of them seen only once. The sequenced sample was blood. The receptors here all came from a man between 65 and 85 years old in good health. Both conserved end residues are part of each CDR3. D genes are given only for firm matches. A row's size may be missing; if present it is once, few, many or a size class.

TGTGCCAGTAGTATTTCCACAGGGGTTCGAGAGCAGTTCTTC | CASSISTGVREQFF | TRBD1 | TRBJ2-1 | TRBV19 | NA
TGCGCCAGCAGCCAAGGAGGGAGCGGGAGCTCCTACAATGAGCAGTTCTTC | CASSQGGSGSSYNEQFF | TRBD2 | TRBJ2-1 | TRBV4-3 | few
TGTGCCAGCCAGGAAGGGAGGGAGACCCAGTACTTC | CASQEGRETQYF | NA | TRBJ2-5 | TRBV19 | NA
TGCAGTGCTACTAAGACAGGGGGCGCCGAATATGGCTACACCTTC | CSATKTGGAEYGYTF | TRBD1 | TRBJ1-2 | TRBV20-1 | few
TGTGCCATCAGTGAAATTGACAGGGTCGAGACCCAGTACTTC | CAISEIDRVETQYF | TRBD1 | TRBJ2-5 | TRBV10-3 | NA
TGTGCCAGCAGCATGACAGGGCCGCTTGCCAAAAACATTCAGTACTTC | CASSMTGPLAKNIQYF | TRBD1 | TRBJ2-4 | TRBV5-6 | NA
TGTGCCAGCAGCGTAGTCATGGCGGGAGGCTTAGATACGCAGTATTTT | CASSVVMAGGLDTQYF | TRBD2 | TRBJ2-3 | TRBV9 | NA
TGTGCCAGCAGTTGGGGGACAGGGCGGGACGAGCAGTACTTC | CASSWGTGRDEQYF | TRBD1 | TRBJ2-7 | TRBV28 | few
TGCAGTGCCACCCGAACCGGGACTAGCGTTACCTACGAGCAGTACTTC | CSATRTGTSVTYEQYF | TRBD2 | TRBJ2-7 | TRBV20-1 | NA
TGTGCCAGCAGGCGTGGCGGGAAAAAGACCCAGTACTTC | CASRRGGKKTQYF | NA | TRBJ2-5 | TRBV27 | NA
TGTGTCAGCAGCCTTTCCTCCGGGGGTACGTCCTACAATGAGCAGTTCTTC | CVSSLSSGGTSYNEQFF | NA | TRBJ2-1 | TRBV11-2 | NA
TGTGCCACCAGCAGAGAGTGGGGGAGTTTGAGCTACACCTTC | CATSREWGSLSYTF | NA | TRBJ1-2 | TRBV15 | many
TGCGCCAGCAGGGGACCGGGGGCAACTAATGAAAAACTGTTTTTT | CASRGPGATNEKLFF | NA | TRBJ1-4 | TRBV5-1 | NA
TGCAGTGGTAGTTGGGGTGAAAAACTGTTTTTT | CSGSWGEKLFF | NA | TRBJ1-4 | TRBV20-1 | few
TGCAGTGCTAGAGATCCCGGCAGCATTAATTCACCCCTCCACTTT | CSARDPGSINSPLHF | NA | TRBJ1-6 | TRBV20-1 | few
TGCAGCGTGAGGGGCCTGTCGGATAATGAGCAGTTCTTC | CSVRGLSDNEQFF | NA | TRBJ2-1 | TRBV29-1 | many